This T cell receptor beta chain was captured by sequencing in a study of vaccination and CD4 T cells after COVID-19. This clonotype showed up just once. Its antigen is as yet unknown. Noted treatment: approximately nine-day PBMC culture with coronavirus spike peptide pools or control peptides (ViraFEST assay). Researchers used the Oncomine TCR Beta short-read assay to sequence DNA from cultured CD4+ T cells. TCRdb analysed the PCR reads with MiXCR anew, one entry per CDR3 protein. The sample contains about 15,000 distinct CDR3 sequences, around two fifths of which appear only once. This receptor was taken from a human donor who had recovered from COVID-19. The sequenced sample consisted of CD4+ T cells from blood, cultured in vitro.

CDR3 sequence (DNA): TGTGCCAGCAGCCAATATCCGTTGAGCAATCAGCCCCAGCATTTT. Residues: CASSQYPLSNQPQHF. The genes are TRBV3-1 and TRBJ1-5; no reliable D call. Trimming removed 2 bases from V and 1 base from J, with 9 bases in between. Germline V lookup: CDR1 LGHDT, CDR2 YNNKEL (reference sequence). There are 15 residues in the CDR3. Looking up the rest from reference TRBV3-1 and TRBJ1-5 gives the full variable domain: DTAVSQTPKYLVTQMGNDKSIKCEQNLGHDTMYWYKQDSKKFLKIMFSYNNKELIINETVPNRFSPKSPDKAHLNLHINSLELGDSAVYFCASSQYPLSNQPQHFGDGTRLSIL.